The T cell receptor beta chain under discussion was sequenced for a study of cytomegalovirus exposure and HLA in healthy donors. CDR1 GTSNPN and CDR2 SVGIG come from the germline V gene (reference sequence). V was shortened by 7 bases and J by 7 bases, with 17 bases between the two germline ends. CDR3 size: 13 residues. On this clone itself: Antigen specificity is unknown.

Use of 60 Vbeta and 13 Jbeta primers characterized the PCR. Generated by immunoSEQ multiplex PCR, the TCRdb table keeps only in-frame clones and is missing some. This table holds about 100,000 clones, approximately 80% found once. Overall study findings and caveats: Further analysis was carried out later, and it showed several of the most significant clusters appearing linked to common viral pathogens.

The sequence was collected from a woman in her fifties or sixties in good health and CMV-seronegative. Sequenced sample: PBMCs. The chain has TRBV30 and TRBJ2-1; D possibly corresponds to TRBD1 (6 bases). CDR3 nucleotide sequence: TGTGCCTTAATTGGACAGTGGGGGAATGAGCAGTTCTTC. It yields the protein CALIGQWGNEQFF.